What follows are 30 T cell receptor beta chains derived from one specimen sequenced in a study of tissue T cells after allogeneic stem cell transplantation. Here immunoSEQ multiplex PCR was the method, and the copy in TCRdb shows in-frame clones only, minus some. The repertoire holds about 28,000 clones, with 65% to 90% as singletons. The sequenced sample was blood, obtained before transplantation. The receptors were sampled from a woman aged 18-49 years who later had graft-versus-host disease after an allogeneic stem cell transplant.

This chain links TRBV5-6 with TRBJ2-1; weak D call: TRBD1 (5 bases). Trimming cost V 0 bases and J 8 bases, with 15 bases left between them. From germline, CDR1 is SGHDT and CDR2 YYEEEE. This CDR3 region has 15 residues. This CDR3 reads CASSLGAPGFDEQFF. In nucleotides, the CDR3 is TGTGCCAGCAGCTTGGGGGCGCCAGGGTTTGATGAGCAGTTCTTC.

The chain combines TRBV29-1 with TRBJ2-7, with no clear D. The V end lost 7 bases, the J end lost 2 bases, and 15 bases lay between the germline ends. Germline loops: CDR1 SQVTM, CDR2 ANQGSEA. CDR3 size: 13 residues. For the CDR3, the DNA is TGCAGCGCCCGAGGCAGTTCACCCTACGAGCAGTACTTC. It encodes CSARGSSPYEQYF.

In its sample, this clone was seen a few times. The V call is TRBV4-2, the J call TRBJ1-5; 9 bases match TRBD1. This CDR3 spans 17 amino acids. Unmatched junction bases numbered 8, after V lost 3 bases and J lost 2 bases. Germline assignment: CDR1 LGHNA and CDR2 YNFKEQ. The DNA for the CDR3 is TGTGCCAGCAGCCAGTTCACAGGGGGCGCGGGCAATCAGCCCCAGCATTTT. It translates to CASSQFTGGAGNQPQHF.

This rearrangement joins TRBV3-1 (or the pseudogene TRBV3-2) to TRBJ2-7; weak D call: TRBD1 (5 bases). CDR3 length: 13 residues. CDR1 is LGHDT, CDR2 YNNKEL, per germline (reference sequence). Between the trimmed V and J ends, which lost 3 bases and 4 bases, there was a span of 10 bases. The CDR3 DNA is TGTGCCAGCAGCCAGCAGGGTGGTTACGAGCAGTACTTC. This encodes CASSQQGGYEQYF.

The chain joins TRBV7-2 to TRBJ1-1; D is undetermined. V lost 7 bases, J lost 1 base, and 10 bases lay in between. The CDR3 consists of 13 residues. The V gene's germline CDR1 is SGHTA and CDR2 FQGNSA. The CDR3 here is CASKLNGNTEAFF. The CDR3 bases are TGTGCCAGCAAGCTTAACGGGAACACTGAAGCTTTCTTT.

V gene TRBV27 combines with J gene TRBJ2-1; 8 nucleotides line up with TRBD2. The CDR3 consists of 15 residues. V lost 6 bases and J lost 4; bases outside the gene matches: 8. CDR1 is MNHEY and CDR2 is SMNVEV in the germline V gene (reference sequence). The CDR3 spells CASSFLAGGYNEQFF. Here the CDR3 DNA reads TGTGCCAGCAGCTTCCTGGCGGGGGGATACAATGAGCAGTTCTTC.

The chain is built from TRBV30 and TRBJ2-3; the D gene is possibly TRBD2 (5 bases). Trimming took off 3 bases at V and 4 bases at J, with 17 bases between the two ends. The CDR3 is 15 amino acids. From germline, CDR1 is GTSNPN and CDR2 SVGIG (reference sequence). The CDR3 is CAWRGRTGLPDTQYF. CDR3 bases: TGTGCCTGGAGAGGAAGAACGGGATTACCAGATACGCAGTATTTT.

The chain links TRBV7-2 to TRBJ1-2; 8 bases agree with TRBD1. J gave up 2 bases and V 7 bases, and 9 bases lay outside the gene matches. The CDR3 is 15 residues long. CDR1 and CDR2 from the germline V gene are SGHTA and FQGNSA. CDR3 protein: CASNPIRTGNYGYTF. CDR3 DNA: TGTGCCAGCAACCCCATACGGACAGGGAACTATGGCTACACCTTC. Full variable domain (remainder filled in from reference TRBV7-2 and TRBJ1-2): GAGVSQSPSNKVTEKGKDVELRCDPISGHTALYWYRQSLGQGLEFLIYFQGNSAPDKSGLPSDRFSAERTGGSVSTLTIQRTQQEDSAVYLCASNPIRTGNYGYTFGSGTRLTVV.

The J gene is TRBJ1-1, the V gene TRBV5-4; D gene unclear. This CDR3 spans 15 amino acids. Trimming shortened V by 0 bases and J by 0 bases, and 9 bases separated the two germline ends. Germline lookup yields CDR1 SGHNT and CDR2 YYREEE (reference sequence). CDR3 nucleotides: TGTGCCAGCAGCTTGGGTTGGGGATTGAACACTGAAGCTTTCTTT. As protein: CASSLGWGLNTEAFF.

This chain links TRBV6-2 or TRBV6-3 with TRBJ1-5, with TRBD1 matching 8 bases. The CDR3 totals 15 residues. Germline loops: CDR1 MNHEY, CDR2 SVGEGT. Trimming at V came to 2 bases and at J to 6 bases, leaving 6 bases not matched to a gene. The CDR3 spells CASSYRRQGPQPQHF. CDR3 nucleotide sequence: TGTGCCAGCAGTTACCGTCGACAGGGGCCTCAGCCCCAGCATTTT.

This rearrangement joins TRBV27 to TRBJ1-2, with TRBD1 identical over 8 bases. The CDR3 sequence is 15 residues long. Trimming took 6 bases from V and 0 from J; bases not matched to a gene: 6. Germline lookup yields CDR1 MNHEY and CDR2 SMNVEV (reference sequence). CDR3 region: CASRYDRGANYGYTF. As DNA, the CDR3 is TGTGCCAGCAGGTACGACAGGGGAGCTAACTATGGCTACACCTTC.

The CDR3 reads CASRKDRERYEQYF. The CDR3 nucleotides are TGTGCCAGCAGGAAAGACAGGGAACGCTACGAGCAGTACTTC. V and J are TRBV2 and TRBJ2-7; 7 bases align to TRBD1. V shed 6 bases, J shed 3 bases, and the junction held 8 bases outside the gene matches. The CDR3 has 14 amino acids. Germline CDR1 SNHLY, CDR2 FYNNEI.

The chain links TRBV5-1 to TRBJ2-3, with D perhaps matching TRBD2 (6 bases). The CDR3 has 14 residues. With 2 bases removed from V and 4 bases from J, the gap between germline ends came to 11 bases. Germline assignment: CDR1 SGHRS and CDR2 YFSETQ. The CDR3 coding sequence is TGCGCCAGCAGCTTCGCGGGACTGTCAGATACGCAGTATTTT. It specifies CASSFAGLSDTQYF.

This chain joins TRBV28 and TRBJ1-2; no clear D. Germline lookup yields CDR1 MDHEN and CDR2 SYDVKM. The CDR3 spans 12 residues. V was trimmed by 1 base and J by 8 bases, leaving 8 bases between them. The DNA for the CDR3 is TGTGCCAGCAGTTTATTCAGATTCGGCTACACCTTC. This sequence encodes CASSLFRFGYTF.

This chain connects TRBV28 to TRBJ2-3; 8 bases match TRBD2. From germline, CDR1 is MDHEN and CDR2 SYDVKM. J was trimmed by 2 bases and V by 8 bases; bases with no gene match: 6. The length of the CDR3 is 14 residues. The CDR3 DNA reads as TGTGCCAGCGATAGCGGGGCACTCACAGATACGCAGTATTTT. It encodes CASDSGALTDTQYF. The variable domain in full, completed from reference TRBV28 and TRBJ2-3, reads DVKVTQSSRYLVKRTGEKVFLECVQDMDHENMFWYRQDPGLGLRLIYFSYDVKMKEKGDIPEGYSVSREKKERFSLILESASTNQTSMYLCASDSGALTDTQYFGPGTRLTVL.

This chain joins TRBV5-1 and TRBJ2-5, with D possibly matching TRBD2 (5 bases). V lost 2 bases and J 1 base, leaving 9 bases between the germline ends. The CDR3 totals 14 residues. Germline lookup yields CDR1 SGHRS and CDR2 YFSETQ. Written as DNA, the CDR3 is TGCGCCAGCAGCTTCGGGCGGGTCCAAGAGACCCAGTACTTC. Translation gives CASSFGRVQETQYF. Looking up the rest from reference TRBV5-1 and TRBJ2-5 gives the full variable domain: KAGVTQTPRYLIKTRGQQVTLSCSPISGHRSVSWYQQTPGQGLQFLFEYFSETQRNKGNFPGRFSGRQFSNSRSEMNVSTLELGDSALYLCASSFGRVQETQYFGPGTRLLVL.

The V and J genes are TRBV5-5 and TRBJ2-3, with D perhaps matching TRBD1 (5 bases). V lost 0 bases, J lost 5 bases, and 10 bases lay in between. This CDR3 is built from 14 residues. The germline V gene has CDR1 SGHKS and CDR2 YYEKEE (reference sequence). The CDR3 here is CASSLVQGRDTQYF. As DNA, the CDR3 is TGTGCCAGCAGCTTGGTTCAGGGAAGAGATACGCAGTATTTT.

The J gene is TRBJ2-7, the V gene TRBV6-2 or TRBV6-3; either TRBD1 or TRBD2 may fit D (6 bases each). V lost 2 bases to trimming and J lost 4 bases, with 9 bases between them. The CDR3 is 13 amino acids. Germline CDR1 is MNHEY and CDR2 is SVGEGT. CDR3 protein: CASSYTGRYEQYF. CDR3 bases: TGTGCCAGCAGTTACACAGGGAGGTACGAGCAGTACTTC.

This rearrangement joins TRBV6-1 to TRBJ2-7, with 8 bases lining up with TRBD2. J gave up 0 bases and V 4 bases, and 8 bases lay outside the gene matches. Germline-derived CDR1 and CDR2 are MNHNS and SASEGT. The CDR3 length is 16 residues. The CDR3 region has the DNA TGTGCCAGCAGTGCCAGACTAGCGTCGAGCTCCTACGAGCAGTACTTC. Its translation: CASSARLASSSYEQYF.

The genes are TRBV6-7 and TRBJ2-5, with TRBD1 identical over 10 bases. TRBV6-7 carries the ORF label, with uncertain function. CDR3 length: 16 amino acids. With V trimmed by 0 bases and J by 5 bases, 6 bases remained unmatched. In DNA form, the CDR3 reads TGTGCCAGCAGTTACTCGCGGGACAGGGGAAACGAGACCCAGTACTTC. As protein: CASSYSRDRGNETQYF.

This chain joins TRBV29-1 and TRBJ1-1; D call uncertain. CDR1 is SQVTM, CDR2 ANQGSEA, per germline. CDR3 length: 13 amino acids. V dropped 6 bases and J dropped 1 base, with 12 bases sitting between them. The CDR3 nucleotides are TGCAGCGTCGAGGTAGGCGGGAACACTGAAGCTTTCTTT. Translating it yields CSVEVGGNTEAFF.

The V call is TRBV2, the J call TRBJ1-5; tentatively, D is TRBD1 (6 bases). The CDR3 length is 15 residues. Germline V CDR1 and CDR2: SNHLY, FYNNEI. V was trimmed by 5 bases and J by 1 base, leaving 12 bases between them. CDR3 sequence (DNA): TGTGCCAGCAGTTCTTACGACAGGAGCAATCAGCCCCAGCATTTT. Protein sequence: CASSSYDRSNQPQHF.

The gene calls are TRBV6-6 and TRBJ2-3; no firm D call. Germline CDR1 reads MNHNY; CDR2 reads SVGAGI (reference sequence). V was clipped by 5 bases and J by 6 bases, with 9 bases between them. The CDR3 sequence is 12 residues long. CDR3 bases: TGTGCCAGCAGTACCGCCGAGGATACGCAGTATTTT. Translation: CASSTAEDTQYF.

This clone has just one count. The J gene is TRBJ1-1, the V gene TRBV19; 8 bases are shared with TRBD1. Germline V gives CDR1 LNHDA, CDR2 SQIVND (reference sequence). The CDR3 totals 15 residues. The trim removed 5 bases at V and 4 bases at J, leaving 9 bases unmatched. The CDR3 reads CASSSNRGWGTEAFF. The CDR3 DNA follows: TGTGCCAGTAGTTCTAACAGGGGGTGGGGCACTGAAGCTTTCTTT. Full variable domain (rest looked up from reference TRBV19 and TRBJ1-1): DGGITQSPKYLFRKEGQNVTLSCEQNLNHDAMYWYRQDPGQGLRLIYYSQIVNDFQKGDIAEGYSVSREKKESFPLTVTSAQKNPTAFYLCASSSNRGWGTEAFFGQGTRLTVV.

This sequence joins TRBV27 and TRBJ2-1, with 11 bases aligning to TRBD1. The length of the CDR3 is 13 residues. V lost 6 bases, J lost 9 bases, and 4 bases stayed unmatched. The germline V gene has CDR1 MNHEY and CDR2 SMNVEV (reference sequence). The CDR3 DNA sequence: TGTGCCAGCAGGGACAGGGGGCGAGGTGAGCAGTTCTTC. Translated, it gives CASRDRGRGEQFF.

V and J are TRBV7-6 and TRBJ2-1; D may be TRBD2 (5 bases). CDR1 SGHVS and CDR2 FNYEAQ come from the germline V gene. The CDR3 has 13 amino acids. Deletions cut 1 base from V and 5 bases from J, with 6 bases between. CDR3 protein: CASSLGENNEQFF. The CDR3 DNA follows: TGTGCCAGCAGCTTAGGGGAGAACAATGAGCAGTTCTTC.

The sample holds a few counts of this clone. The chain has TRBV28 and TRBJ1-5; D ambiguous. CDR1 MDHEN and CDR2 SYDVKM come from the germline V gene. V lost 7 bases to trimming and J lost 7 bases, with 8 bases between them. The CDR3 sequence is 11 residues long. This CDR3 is CASKREQPQHF. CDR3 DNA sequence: TGTGCCAGCAAGCGAGAACAGCCCCAGCATTTT.

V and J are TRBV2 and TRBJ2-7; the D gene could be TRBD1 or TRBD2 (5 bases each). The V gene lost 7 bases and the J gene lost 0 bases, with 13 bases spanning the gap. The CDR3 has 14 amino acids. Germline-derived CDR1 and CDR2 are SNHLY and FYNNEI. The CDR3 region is CASTVGTLSYEQYF. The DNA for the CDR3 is TGTGCCAGCACGGTGGGGACCCTCTCCTACGAGCAGTACTTC.

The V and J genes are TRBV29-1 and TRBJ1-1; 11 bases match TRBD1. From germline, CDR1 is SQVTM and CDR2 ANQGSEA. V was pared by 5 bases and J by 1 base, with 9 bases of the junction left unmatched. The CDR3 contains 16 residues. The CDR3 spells CSVSLRDRGRNTEAFF. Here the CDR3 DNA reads TGCAGCGTTAGTTTGCGGGACAGGGGGAGGAACACTGAAGCTTTCTTT.

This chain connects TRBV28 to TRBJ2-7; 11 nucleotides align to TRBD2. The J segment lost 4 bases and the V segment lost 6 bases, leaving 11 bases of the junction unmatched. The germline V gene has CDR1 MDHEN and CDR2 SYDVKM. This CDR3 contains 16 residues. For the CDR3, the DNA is TGTGCCAGCAGCCCTCAAGAACTAGCGGGAGCTTACGAGCAGTACTTC. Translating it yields CASSPQELAGAYEQYF. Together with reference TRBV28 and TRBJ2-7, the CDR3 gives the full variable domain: DVKVTQSSRYLVKRTGEKVFLECVQDMDHENMFWYRQDPGLGLRLIYFSYDVKMKEKGDIPEGYSVSREKKERFSLILESASTNQTSMYLCASSPQELAGAYEQYFGPGTRLTVT.